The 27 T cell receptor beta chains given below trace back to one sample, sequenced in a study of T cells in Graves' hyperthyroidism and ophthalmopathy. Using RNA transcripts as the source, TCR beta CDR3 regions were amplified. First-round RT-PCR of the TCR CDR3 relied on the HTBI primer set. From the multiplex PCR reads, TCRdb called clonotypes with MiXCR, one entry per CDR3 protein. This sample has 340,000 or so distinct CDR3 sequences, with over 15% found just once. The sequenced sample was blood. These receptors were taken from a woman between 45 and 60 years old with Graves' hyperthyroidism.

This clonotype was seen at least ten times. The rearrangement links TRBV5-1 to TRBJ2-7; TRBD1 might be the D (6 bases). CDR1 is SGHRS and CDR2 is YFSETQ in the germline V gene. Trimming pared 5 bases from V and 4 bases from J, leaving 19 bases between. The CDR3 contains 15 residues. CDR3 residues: CASSTQGMPRYEQYF. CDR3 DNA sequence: TGCGCCAGCAGTACGCAGGGGATGCCTCGTTACGAGCAGTACTTC.

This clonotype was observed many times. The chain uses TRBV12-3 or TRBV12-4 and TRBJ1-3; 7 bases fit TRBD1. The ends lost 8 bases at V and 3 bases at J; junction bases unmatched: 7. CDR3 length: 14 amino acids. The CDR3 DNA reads TGTGCCAGCCGCTGGGGGGACAGTGGAAACACCATATATTTT. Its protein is CASRWGDSGNTIYF.

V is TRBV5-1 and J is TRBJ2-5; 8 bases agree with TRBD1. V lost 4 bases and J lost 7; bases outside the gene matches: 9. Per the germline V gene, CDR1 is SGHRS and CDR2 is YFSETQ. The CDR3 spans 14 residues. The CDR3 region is CASSPGQGLGTQYF. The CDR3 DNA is TGCGCCAGCAGCCCCGGACAGGGTTTGGGGACCCAGTACTTC.

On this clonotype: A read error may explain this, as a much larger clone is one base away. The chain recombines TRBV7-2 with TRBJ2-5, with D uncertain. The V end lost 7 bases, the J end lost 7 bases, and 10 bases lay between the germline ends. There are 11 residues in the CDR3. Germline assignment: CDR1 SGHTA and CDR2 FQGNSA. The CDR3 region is CASTTKGTQYF. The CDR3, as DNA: TGTGCCAGCACCACGAAAGGGACCCAGTACTTC.

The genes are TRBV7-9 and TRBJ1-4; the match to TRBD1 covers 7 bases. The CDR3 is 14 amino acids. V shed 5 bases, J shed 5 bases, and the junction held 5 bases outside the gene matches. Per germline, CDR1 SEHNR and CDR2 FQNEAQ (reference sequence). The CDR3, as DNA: TGTGCCAGCAGCCTCGGGACAGTCAATGAAAAACTGTTTTTT. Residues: CASSLGTVNEKLFF.

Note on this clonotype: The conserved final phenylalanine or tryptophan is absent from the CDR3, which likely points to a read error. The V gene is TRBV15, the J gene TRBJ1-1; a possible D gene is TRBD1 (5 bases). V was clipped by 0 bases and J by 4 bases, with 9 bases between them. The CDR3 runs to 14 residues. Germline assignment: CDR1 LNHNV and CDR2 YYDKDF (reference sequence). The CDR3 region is CATSRDGGITEAFL. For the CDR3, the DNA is TGTGCCACCAGCAGAGATGGGGGGATCACTGAAGCTTTCCTT.

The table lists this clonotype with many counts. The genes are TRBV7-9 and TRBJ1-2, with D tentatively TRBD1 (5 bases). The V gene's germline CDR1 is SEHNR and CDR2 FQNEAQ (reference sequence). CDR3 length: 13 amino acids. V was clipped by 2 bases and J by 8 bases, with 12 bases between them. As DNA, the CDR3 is TGTGCCAGCAGCTTACAGGGTGCAAGCGGCTACACCTTC. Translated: CASSLQGASGYTF.

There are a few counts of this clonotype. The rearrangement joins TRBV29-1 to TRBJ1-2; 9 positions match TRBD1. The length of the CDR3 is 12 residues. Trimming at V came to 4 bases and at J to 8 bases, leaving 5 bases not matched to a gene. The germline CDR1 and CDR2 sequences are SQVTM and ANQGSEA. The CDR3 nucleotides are TGCAGCGTTGGGGGGGACAGGGACGGCTACACCTTC. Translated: CSVGGDRDGYTF. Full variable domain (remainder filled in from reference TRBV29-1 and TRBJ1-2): SAVISQKPSRDICQRGTSLTIQCQVDSQVTMMFWYRQQPGQSLTLIATANQGSEATYESGFVIDKFPISRPNLTFSTLTVSNMSPEDSSIYLCSVGGDRDGYTFGSGTRLTVV.

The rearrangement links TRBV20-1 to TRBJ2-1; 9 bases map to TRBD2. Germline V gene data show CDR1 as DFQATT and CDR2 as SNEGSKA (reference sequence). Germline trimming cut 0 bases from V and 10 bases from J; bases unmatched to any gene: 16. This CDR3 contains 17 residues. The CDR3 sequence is CSARESVRGRALGEQFF. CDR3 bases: TGCAGTGCTAGAGAATCTGTCCGCGGGAGGGCCCTCGGGGAGCAGTTCTTC.

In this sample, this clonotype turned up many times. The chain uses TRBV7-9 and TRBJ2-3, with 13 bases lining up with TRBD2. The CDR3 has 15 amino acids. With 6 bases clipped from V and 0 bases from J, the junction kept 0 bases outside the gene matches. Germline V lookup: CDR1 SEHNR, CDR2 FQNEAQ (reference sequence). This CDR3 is CASRLAGGSTDTQYF. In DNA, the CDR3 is TGTGCCAGCAGACTAGCGGGAGGGAGCACAGATACGCAGTATTTT.

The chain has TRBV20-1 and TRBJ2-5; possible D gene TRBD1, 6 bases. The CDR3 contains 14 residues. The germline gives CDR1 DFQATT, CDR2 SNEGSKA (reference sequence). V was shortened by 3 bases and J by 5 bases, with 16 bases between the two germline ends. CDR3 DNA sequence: TGCAGTGCTAGGGGGGCTTTGATGCAGGAGACCCAGTACTTC. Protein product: CSARGALMQETQYF.

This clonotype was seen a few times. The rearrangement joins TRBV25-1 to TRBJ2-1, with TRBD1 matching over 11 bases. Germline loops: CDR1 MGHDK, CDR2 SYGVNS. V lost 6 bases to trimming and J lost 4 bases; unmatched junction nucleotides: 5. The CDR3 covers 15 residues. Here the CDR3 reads CASSPGQGVYNEQFF. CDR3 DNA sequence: TGTGCCAGCAGCCCGGGACAGGGGGTTTACAATGAGCAGTTCTTC. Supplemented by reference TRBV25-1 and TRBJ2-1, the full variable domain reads EADIYQTPRYLVIGTGKKITLECSQTMGHDKMYWYQQDPGMELHLIHYSYGVNSTEKGDLSSESTVSRIRTEHFPLTLESARPSHTSQYLCASSPGQGVYNEQFFGPGTRLTVL.

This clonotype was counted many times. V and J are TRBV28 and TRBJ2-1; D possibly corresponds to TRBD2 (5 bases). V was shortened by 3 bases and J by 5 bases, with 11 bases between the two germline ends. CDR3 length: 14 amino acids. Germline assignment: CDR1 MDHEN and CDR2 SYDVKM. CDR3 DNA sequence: TGTGCCAGCAGTTTTACCGGGGTCAACAATGAGCAGTTCTTC. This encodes CASSFTGVNNEQFF.

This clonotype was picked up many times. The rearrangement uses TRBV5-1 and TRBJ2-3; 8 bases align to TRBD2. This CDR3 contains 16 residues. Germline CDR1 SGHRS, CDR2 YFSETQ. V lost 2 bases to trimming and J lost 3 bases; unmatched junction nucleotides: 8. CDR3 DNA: TGCGCCAGCAGCTTAACGGGAGGGCCCTCGACAGATACGCAGTATTTT. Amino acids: CASSLTGGPSTDTQYF. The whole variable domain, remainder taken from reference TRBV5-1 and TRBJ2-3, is KAGVTQTPRYLIKTRGQQVTLSCSPISGHRSVSWYQQTPGQGLQFLFEYFSETQRNKGNFPGRFSGRQFSNSRSEMNVSTLELGDSALYLCASSLTGGPSTDTQYFGPGTRLTVL.

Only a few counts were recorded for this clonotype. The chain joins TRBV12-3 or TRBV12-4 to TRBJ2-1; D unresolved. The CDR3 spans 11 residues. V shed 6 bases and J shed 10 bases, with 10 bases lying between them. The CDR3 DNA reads TGTGCCAGCAGGTCCCCGATAGAGCAGTTCTTC. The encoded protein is CASRSPIEQFF.

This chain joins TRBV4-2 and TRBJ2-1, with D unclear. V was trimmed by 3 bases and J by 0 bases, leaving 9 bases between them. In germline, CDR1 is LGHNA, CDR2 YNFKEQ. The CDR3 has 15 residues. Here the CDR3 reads CASSHGPGSYNEQFF. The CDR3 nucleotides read TGTGCCAGCAGCCACGGGCCGGGCTCCTACAATGAGCAGTTCTTC.

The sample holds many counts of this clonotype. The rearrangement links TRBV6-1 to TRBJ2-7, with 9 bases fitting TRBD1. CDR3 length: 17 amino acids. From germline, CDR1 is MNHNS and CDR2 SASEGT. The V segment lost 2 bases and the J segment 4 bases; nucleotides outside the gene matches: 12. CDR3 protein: CASSERGTGTGKYEQYV. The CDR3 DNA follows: TGTGCCAGCAGTGAACGAGGTACGGGGACAGGGAAATACGAGCAGTACGTC.

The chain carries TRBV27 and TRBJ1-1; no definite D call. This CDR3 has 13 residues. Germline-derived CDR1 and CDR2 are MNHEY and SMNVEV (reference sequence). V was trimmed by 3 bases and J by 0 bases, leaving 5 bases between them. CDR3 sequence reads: CASSFSLNTEAFF. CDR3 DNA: TGTGCCAGCAGTTTTTCTCTGAACACTGAAGCTTTCTTT.

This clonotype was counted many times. The CDR3 loop is CASSPQMGQGTGYTF. CDR3 in DNA: TGTGCCAGCAGCCCCCAAATGGGTCAGGGGACCGGCTACACCTTC. The rearrangement links TRBV11-3 to TRBJ1-2, with D tentatively TRBD1 (6 bases). V dropped 5 bases and J dropped 8 bases, with 21 bases sitting between them. Per the germline V gene, CDR1 is SGHNT and CDR2 is YENEEA. The length of the CDR3 is 15 residues.

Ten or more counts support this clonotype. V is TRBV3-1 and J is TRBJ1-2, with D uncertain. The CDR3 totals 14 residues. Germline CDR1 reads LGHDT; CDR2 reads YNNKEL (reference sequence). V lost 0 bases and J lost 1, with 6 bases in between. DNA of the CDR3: TGTGCCAGCAGCCAAGACGCGGATAACTATGGCTACACCTTC. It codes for CASSQDADNYGYTF.

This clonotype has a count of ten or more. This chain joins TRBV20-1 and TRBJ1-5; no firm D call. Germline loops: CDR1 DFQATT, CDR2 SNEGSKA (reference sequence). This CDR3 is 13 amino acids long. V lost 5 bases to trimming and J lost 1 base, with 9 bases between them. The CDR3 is CSAQGRSNQPQHF. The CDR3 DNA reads TGCAGTGCTCAAGGACGGAGCAATCAGCCCCAGCATTTT.

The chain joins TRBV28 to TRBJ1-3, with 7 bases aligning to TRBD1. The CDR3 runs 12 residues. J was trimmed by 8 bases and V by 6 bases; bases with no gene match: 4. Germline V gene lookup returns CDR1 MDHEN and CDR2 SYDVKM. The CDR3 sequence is CASRQGGDTIYF. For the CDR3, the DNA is TGTGCCAGCAGGCAGGGGGGGGACACCATATATTTT.

The CDR3 nucleotides read TGTGCCAGTACTCCGGGCCAGGGTTCCACTGAAGCTTTCTTT. It specifies CASTPGQGSTEAFF. V gene TRBV19 combines with J gene TRBJ1-1; weak D call: TRBD1 (5 bases). The CDR3 contains 14 residues. V shed 7 bases and J shed 4 bases, with 16 bases lying between them. Germline assignment: CDR1 LNHDA and CDR2 SQIVND (reference sequence). Supplemented by reference TRBV19 and TRBJ1-1, the full variable domain reads DGGITQSPKYLFRKEGQNVTLSCEQNLNHDAMYWYRQDPGQGLRLIYYSQIVNDFQKGDIAEGYSVSREKKESFPLTVTSAQKNPTAFYLCASTPGQGSTEAFFGQGTRLTVV.

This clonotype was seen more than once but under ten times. CDR3 residues: CAWSRDRVEYGYTF. CDR3 DNA: TGTGCCTGGAGTCGGGACAGGGTAGAATATGGCTACACCTTC. The chain combines TRBV30 with TRBJ1-2; TRBD1 agrees at 9 bases. This CDR3 spans 14 amino acids. Losses at the gene ends were 2 bases for V and 5 bases for J; bases not matched to a gene: 6. Germline assignment: CDR1 GTSNPN and CDR2 SVGIG (reference sequence).

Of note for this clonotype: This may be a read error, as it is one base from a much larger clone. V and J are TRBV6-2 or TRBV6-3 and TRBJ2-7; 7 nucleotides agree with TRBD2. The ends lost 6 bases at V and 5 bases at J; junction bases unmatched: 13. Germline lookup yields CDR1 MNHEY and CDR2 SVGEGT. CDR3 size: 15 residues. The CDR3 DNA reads TGTGCCAGCAGGCCTCTAGCGGTAAACTCTGACGAGCAGTACTTC. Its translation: CASRPLAVNSDEQYF.

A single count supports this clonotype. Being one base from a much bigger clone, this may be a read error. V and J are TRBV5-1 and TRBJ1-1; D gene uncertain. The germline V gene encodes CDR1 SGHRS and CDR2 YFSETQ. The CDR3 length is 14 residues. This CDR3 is CASSSAVTKTEAFF. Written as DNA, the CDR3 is TGTGCCAGCAGCTCAGCCGTGACAAAAACTGAAGCTTTCTTT.

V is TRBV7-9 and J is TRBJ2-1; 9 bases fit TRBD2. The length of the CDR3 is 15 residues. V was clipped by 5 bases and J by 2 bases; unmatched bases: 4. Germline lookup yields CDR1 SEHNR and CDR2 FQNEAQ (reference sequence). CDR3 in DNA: TGTGCCAGCAGCCCGCGGGAGGGCCCCTACAATGAGCAGTTCTTC. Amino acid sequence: CASSPREGPYNEQFF. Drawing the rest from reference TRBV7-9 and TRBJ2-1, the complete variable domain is DTGVSQNPRHKITKRGQNVTFRCDPISEHNRLYWYRQTLGQGPEFLTYFQNEAQLEKSRLLSDRFSAERPKGSFSTLEIQRTEQGDSAMYLCASSPREGPYNEQFFGPGTRLTVL.